This T cell receptor (beta chain) was sequenced in a study of STAT5B mutations in CD4+ large granular lymphocyte leukemia. Points from the study as a whole: No patients shared main leukemic clonotypes, though less than 30% appeared at low frequency elsewhere. 8/27 top patient clones versus 2/35 control clones were TRBV06-family. The CD4+ versus CD8+ T-LGLL clonality difference may reflect limited sample size.

This CDR3 spans 13 amino acids. CDR1 is SNHLY and CDR2 is FYNNEI in the germline V gene. Trimming left V 5 bases short and J 3 bases short, with 10 bases between. The survey-level immunoSEQ assay was used. The method was immunoSEQ multiplex PCR; TCRdb's version includes in-frame clones alone and lacks a portion of them. The sample yields about 45,000 clones, about 86% seen once. The sample holds a few counts of this clone. The antigen is undetermined. This receptor was obtained from a human donor in good health. The V gene is TRBV2, the J gene TRBJ1-1; no reliable D call. The sequencing input was CD4+ T cells from blood buffy coats. CDR3 sequence (DNA): TGTGCCAGCAGTACCGCTGTGGACACTGAAGCTTTCTTT. Protein: CASSTAVDTEAFF.